This T cell receptor (beta chain) emerged from a study of T cells after posttransplantation cyclophosphamide. Using immunoSEQ multiplex PCR, the repertoire was profiled, and TCRdb retains in-frame clones only, with some absent. This table holds roughly 32,000 clones with no singletons; the top ten claim around 4.8%. Germline loops: CDR1 SGHRS, CDR2 YFSETQ. This CDR3 spans 15 amino acids. Trimming removed 1 base from V and 2 bases from J; junction bases left unmatched: 4. The sample comprised PBMCs. The chain joins TRBV5-1 to TRBJ2-5; 8 bases align to TRBD2. The source of this sequence is a woman aged 25 to 45 in good health and a related stem cell transplant donor. Written as DNA, the CDR3 is TGCGCCAGCAGCTTGCCACTAGCGGCACAAGAGACCCAGTACTTC. Amino acids: CASSLPLAAQETQYF.